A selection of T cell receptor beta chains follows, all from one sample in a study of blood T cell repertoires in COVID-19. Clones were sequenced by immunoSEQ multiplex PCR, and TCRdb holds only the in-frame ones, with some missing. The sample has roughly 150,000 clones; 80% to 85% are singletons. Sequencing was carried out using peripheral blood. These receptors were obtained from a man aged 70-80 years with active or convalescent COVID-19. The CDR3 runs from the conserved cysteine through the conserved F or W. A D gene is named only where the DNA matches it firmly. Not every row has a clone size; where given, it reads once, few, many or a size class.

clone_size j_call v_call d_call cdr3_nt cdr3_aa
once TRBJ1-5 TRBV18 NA TGTGCCAGCTCCCAGACAGTTAATCAGCCCCAGCATTTT CASSQTVNQPQHF
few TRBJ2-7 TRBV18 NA TGTGCCAGCTCACCAACTACCGGTAAGGGGTCGGAGCAGTACTTC CASSPTTGKGSEQYF
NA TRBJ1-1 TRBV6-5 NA TGTGCCAGCAGCCCAGGGTTGAGCACTGAAGCTTTCTTT CASSPGLSTEAFF
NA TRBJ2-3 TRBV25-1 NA TGTGCCAGCAGTGAAAGACAGCCCGCAGATACGCAGTATTTT CASSERQPADTQYF
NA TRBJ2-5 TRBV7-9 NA TGTGCCAGCACCAAGAACGGGGAGCGGTGGGAGACCCAGTACTTC CASTKNGERWETQYF
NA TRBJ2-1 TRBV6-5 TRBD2 TGTGCCAGCAGTTACGGACGGGGGGGCCCCCACAATGAGCAGTTCTTC CASSYGRGGPHNEQFF
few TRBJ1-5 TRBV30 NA TGTGCCTGGAGCGGACAGAAGTTCGAGCCCCAGCATTTT CAWSGQKFEPQHF
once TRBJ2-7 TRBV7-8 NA TGTGCCAGCAGCTTAAGGCGACAGGTCTCCTACGAGCAGTACTTC CASSLRRQVSYEQYF
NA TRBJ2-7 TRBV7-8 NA TGTGCCAGCAGCTTCGGGGGAGCAGGGGGAAGCTCCTACGAGCAGTACTTC CASSFGGAGGSSYEQYF
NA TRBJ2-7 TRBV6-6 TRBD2 TGTGCCAGCAGTTGGACTAGCGGGAGGTCCTACGAGCAGTACTTC CASSWTSGRSYEQYF
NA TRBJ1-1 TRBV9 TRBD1 TGTGCCAGCAGCTCCACAGGGGGCGCGACTGAAGCTTTCTTT CASSSTGGATEAFF
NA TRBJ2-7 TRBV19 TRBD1 TGTGCCAGTAGTCGCGGACAGGGCACTTCCTACGAGCAGTACTTC CASSRGQGTSYEQYF
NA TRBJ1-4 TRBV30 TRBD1 TGTGCCTGGAGTGTGGGGACAGATGAAAAACTGTTTTTT CAWSVGTDEKLFF
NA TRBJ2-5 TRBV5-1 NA TGCGCCAGCAGGCCAGGGCTAGTGTGGGAGACCCAGTACTTC CASRPGLVWETQYF
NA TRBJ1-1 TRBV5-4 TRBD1 TGTGCCAGCAGCCCGGACTGGACAGGGGTTTGGGGCACTGAAGCTTTCTTT CASSPDWTGVWGTEAFF
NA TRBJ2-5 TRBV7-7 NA TGTGCTAGCAGCTTGGACAGACAAGAGACCCAGTACTTC CASSLDRQETQYF
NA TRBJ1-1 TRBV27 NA TGTGCCAGCAGTTTAGGATGGGGGAGGGGGAACACTGAAGCTTTCTTT CASSLGWGRGNTEAFF
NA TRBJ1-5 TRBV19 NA TGTGCCAGTAGTGCAGGGAAATTCCAGCCCCAGCATTTT CASSAGKFQPQHF
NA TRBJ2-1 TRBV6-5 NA TGTGCCAGCAGTTCCCGGCCACAGCCCTACAATGAGCAGTTCTTC CASSSRPQPYNEQFF
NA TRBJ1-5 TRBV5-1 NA TGCGCCAGCAGCTTGAACGGAGGAGGCAATCAGCCCCAGCATTTT CASSLNGGGNQPQHF
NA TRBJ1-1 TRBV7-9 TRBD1 TGTGCCAGCAGCTTAAGGACAGGGGGGATCGCTTTCTTT CASSLRTGGIAFF
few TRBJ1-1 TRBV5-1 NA TGCGCCAGCAGCTTGGAAGCCCCGAACACTGAAGCTTTCTTT CASSLEAPNTEAFF
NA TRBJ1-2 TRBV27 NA TGTGCCAGCAGTTTAAGGGCAGGGCAAGCGACGCGAAATGGCTACACCTTC CASSLRAGQATRNGYTF
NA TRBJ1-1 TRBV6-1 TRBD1 TGTGCCAGCAGTGCGTCCACAGGGGGGAACACTGAAGCTTTCTTT CASSASTGGNTEAFF
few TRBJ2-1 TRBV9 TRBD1 TGTGCCAGCAGCGTAGGGACAGGGCCTGACAATGAGCAGTTCTTC CASSVGTGPDNEQFF
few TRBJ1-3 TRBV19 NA TGTGCCAGTAGTCGGAAACAGGATGGGAGAAACACCATATATTTT CASSRKQDGRNTIYF
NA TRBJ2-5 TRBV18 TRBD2 TGTGCCAGCTCACCACCGGGCGGGGGGCGAGAGACCCAGTACTTC CASSPPGGGRETQYF
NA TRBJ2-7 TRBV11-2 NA TGTGCCAGCAGCCAAGCCGACAGCCGTAGCTACGAGCAGTACTTC CASSQADSRSYEQYF
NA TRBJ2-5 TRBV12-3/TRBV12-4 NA TGTGCCAGCAGTTTTGTCTCCGGGGAGACCCAGTACTTC CASSFVSGETQYF
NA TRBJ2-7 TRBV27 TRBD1 TGTGCCAGCAGTTTGCTTGCCAGGGGGTCCGAGCAGTACTTC CASSLLARGSEQYF
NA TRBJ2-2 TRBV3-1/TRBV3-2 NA TGTGCCAGCAGCCCAAGGGGCGCCGACACCGGGGAGCTGTTTTTT CASSPRGADTGELFF
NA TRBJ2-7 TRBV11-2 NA TGTGCCAGCAGCCAGACAGGAAGGCGGCACGAGCAGTACTTC CASSQTGRRHEQYF
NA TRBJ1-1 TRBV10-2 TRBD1 TGCGCCAGTAGGGGGGACAGGACGTGGAGTAGAGCTTTCTTT CASRGDRTWSRAFF
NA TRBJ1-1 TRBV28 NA TGTGCCAGCAGTTTGCAGGTCACTGAAGCTTTCTTT CASSLQVTEAFF
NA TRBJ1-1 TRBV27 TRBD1 TGTGCCAGCAGTTCATCGACAGGGTTGAACACTGAAGCTTTCTTT CASSSSTGLNTEAFF
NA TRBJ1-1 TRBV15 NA TGTGCCACCAGCAGAGACGGAGTGAACACTGAAGCTTTCTTT CATSRDGVNTEAFF
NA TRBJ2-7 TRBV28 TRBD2 TGTGCCAGCAGACCCGGGACTAGCCTCGCCGAGCAGTACTTC CASRPGTSLAEQYF
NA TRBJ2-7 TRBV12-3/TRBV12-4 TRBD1 TGTGCCAGCAGTTTGACAGGGGGCGAGCAGTACTTC CASSLTGGEQYF
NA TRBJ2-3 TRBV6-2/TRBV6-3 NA TGTGCCAGCAGTACTTGGCGGGGCACAGATACGCAGTATTTT CASSTWRGTDTQYF
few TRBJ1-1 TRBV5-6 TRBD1 TGTGCCAGCAGTTCTCCGAGACAGGGGAGCACTGAAGCTTTCTTT CASSSPRQGSTEAFF
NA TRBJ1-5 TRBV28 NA TGTGCCAGCAGTATGGGGAGCGGGGGGCCTAATCAGCCCCAGCATTTT CASSMGSGGPNQPQHF
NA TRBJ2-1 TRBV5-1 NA TGCGCCAGCAGCAAGACAGTGGGTGGCTCCTACAATGAGCAGTTCTTC CASSKTVGGSYNEQFF
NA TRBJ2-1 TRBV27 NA TGTGCCAGCAGTTTAGTACAGGGCAGGAATGAGCAGTTCTTC CASSLVQGRNEQFF
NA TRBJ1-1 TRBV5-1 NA TGCGCCAGCAGCGACGGCTACGAGGGAACTGAAGCTTTCTTT CASSDGYEGTEAFF
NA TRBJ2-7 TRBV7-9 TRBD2 TGTGCCAGCAGCTTAGGCCGCGGGGGGGCCTCTCTCAACTACGAGCAGTACTTC CASSLGRGGASLNYEQYF
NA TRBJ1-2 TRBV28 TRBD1 TGTGCCAGCACCCCCCCGGGCAGGGGGTTGAATGGCTACACCTTC CASTPPGRGLNGYTF
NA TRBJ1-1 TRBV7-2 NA TGTGCCAGCAGCTTCAACCGAGGCACTGAAGCTTTCTTT CASSFNRGTEAFF
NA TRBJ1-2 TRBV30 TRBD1 TGTGCCTGGACTACGGACAGGGGAGACTACACCTTC CAWTTDRGDYTF
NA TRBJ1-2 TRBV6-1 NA TGTGCCAGTAGTGATGGGCCAAACTATGGCTACACCTTC CASSDGPNYGYTF
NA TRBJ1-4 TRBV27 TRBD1 TGTGCCAGCAGTGCCACAGGGGGCACAACTAATGAAAAACTGTTTTTT CASSATGGTTNEKLFF
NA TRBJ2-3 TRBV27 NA TGTGCCAGCAGTAACCCCAGCAGGGATACGCAGTATTTT CASSNPSRDTQYF
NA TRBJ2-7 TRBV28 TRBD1 TGTGCCAGCAGTCCCGGGACAGAACCTTACGAGCAGTACTTC CASSPGTEPYEQYF
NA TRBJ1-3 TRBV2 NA TGTGCCAGCAGTGAAAGAACCGTCGGCGGAGTCGGCTCTGGAAACACCATATATTTT CASSERTVGGVGSGNTIYF
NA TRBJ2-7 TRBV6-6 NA TGTGCCAGCAGTTACTCTCGACGGTGGGAGGAGCAGTACTTC CASSYSRRWEEQYF